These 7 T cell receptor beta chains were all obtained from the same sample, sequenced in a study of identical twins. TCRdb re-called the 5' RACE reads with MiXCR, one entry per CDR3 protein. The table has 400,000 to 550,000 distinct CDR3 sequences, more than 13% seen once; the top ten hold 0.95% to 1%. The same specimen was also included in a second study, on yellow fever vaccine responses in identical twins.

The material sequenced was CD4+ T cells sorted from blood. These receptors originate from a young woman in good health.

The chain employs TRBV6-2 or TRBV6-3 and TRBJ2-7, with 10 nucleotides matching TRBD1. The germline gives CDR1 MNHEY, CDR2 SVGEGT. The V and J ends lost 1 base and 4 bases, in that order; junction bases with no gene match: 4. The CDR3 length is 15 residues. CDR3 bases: TGTGCCAGCAGTTACTACCGGGACAGGGGTTACGAGCAGTACTTC. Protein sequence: CASSYYRDRGYEQYF.

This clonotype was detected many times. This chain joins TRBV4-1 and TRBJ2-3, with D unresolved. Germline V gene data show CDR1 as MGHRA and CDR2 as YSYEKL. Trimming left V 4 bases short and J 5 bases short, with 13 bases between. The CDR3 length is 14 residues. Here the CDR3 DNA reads TGCGCCAGCAGCCCTCGTGAAGTGGGAGATACGCAGTATTTT. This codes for CASSPREVGDTQYF.

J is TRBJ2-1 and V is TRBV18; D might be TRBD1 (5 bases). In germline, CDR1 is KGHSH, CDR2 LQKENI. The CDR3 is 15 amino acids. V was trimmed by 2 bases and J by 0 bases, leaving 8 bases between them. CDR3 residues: CASSPNQGSYNEQFF. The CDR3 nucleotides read TGTGCCAGCTCACCAAACCAGGGCTCCTACAATGAGCAGTTCTTC. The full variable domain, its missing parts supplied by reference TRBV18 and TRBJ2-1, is NAGVMQNPRHLVRRRGQEARLRCSPMKGHSHVYWYRQLPEEGLKFMVYLQKENIIDESGMPKERFSAEFPKEGPSILRIQQVVRGDSAAYFCASSPNQGSYNEQFFGPGTRLTVL.

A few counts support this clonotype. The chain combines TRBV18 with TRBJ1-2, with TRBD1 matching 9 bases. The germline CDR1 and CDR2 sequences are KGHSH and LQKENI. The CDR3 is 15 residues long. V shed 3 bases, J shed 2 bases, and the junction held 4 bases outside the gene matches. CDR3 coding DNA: TGTGCCAGCTCACCCATAGGACAGGGGAACTATGGCTACACCTTC. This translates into CASSPIGQGNYGYTF.

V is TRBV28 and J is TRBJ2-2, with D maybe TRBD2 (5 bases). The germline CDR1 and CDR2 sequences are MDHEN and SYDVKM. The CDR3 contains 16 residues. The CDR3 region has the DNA TGTGCGCTGAGCGGAGACCCTACCTCGAACACCGGGGAGCTGTTTTTT. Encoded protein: CALSGDPTSNTGELFF.

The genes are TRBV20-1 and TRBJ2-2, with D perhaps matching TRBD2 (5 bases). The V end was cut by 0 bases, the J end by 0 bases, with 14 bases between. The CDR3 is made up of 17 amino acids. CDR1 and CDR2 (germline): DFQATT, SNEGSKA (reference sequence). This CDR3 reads CSARDPVAGTNTGELFF. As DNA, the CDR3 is TGCAGTGCTAGAGATCCCGTCGCCGGGACGAACACCGGGGAGCTGTTTTTT.

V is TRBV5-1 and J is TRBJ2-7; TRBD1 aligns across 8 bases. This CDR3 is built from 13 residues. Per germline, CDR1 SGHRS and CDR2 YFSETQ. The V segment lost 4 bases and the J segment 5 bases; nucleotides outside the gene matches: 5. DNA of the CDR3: TGCGCCAGCAGCCGGGACAGGAACAACGAGCAGTACTTC. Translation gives CASSRDRNNEQYF.